Below are 27 T cell receptor beta chains sequenced from a single sample in a study of control samples from healthy donors and cancer patients. Measured with immunoSEQ multiplex PCR; TCRdb has only the in-frame clones, and not every one. The table has around 190,000 clones, around nine tenths seen once. The sample comprised blood. Source of these receptors: a man under 40 in good health.

V and J are TRBV4-3 and TRBJ1-2, with 8 bases fitting TRBD1. The CDR3 covers 15 residues. Trimming at V came to 1 base and at J to 2 bases, leaving 3 bases not matched to a gene. Germline lookup yields CDR1 LGHNA and CDR2 YSLEER. The CDR3 coding sequence is TGCGCCAGCAGCCAAGTCCGGGACAGGAACTATGGCTACACCTTC. Protein: CASSQVRDRNYGYTF.

The chain carries TRBV6-5 and TRBJ1-5; no firm D call. The CDR3 loop spans 13 amino acids. V gave up 5 bases and J gave up 3 bases, with 8 bases separating them. Germline loops: CDR1 MNHEY, CDR2 SVGAGI. In DNA form, the CDR3 reads TGTGCCAGCAGTCGGACTTTCAATCAGCCCCAGCATTTT. It encodes CASSRTFNQPQHF.

DNA of the CDR3: TGTGCCAGTAGTATAATGTGGGGGGGCGGTCAGCCCCAGCATTTT. This sequence encodes CASSIMWGGGQPQHF. V usage is TRBV19 and J usage is TRBJ1-5; maybe TRBD1 (6 bases). Germline V gene data show CDR1 as LNHDA and CDR2 as SQIVND (reference sequence). This CDR3 is built from 15 residues. Trimming shortened V by 2 bases and J by 6 bases, and 14 bases separated the two germline ends.

The chain joins TRBV2 to TRBJ2-3, with 9 bases fitting TRBD1. Looked up from germline, CDR1 is SNHLY and CDR2 is FYNNEI. Germline trimming cut 9 bases from V and 5 bases from J; bases unmatched to any gene: 12. The CDR3 is 15 residues long. The CDR3 reads CASSRQGGPGDTQYF. The CDR3 DNA is TGTGCCAGTTCCCGACAGGGGGGCCCAGGAGATACGCAGTATTTT.

The chain carries TRBV19 and TRBJ2-3; D call uncertain. The CDR3 is 15 amino acids. Per the germline V gene, CDR1 is LNHDA and CDR2 is SQIVND (reference sequence). The germline V and J ends were trimmed by 10 bases and 0 bases, with 17 bases remaining between them. The CDR3 is CATAYDWGSTDTQYF. The CDR3 DNA follows: TGTGCCACTGCCTACGACTGGGGTAGCACAGATACGCAGTATTTT.

This chain joins TRBV18 and TRBJ2-1, with a possible D match to TRBD2 (6 bases). Per germline, CDR1 KGHSH and CDR2 LQKENI. The CDR3 is 15 residues long. Trimming removed 2 bases at V and 7 bases at J, with 15 bases between. CDR3 DNA: TGTGCCAGCTCACCAATTCCGGGAGAGGTGAATGAGCAGTTCTTC. This sequence encodes CASSPIPGEVNEQFF.

The chain uses TRBV9 and TRBJ1-1, with D possibly being TRBD1 (6 bases). Germline V gene sequence: CDR1 SGDLS, CDR2 YYNGEE. Trimming removed 4 bases at V and 0 bases at J, with 10 bases between. The CDR3 length is 14 residues. CDR3 protein: CASSPDSLNTEAFF. The CDR3 region has the DNA TGTGCCAGCAGCCCGGACAGCCTGAACACTGAAGCTTTCTTT.

This sequence joins TRBV5-1 and TRBJ1-2; D is undetermined. Germline values: CDR1 SGHRS, CDR2 YFSETQ. V was shortened by 0 bases and J by 4 bases, with 13 bases between the two germline ends. CDR3 length: 15 amino acids. CDR3: CASSLAEAKIYGYTF. The DNA of the CDR3 is TGCGCCAGCAGCTTGGCCGAGGCCAAGATCTATGGCTACACCTTC.

The gene calls are TRBV5-1 and TRBJ1-2, with D hard to call. This CDR3 is built from 14 residues. The germline gives CDR1 SGHRS, CDR2 YFSETQ. V lost 2 bases, J lost 0 bases, and 8 bases lay in between. CDR3 region: CASSFDGANYGYTF. CDR3 sequence (DNA): TGCGCCAGCAGCTTCGACGGGGCTAACTATGGCTACACCTTC.

The chain recombines TRBV5-6 with TRBJ2-7; 8 bases are shared with TRBD2. Germline V gene data show CDR1 as SGHDT and CDR2 as YYEEEE. There are 14 residues in the CDR3. Trimming took 1 base from V and 5 from J; bases not matched to a gene: 5. In DNA, the CDR3 is TGTGCCAGCAGCTTGCTCGCGGGAGGAAACGAGCAGTACTTC. Translating it yields CASSLLAGGNEQYF.

This sequence joins TRBV5-1 and TRBJ1-1, with D uncertain. Germline CDR1 and CDR2: SGHRS and YFSETQ. V lost 0 bases and J lost 1, with 10 bases in between. The CDR3 sequence is 15 residues long. The CDR3 region is CASSLGRVGNTEAFF. CDR3 DNA: TGCGCCAGCAGCTTGGGTCGGGTGGGGAACACTGAAGCTTTCTTT.

The V and J genes are TRBV20-1 and TRBJ1-1; D may be TRBD1 (5 bases). V lost 7 bases and J lost 10, with 16 bases in between. The CDR3 spans 11 residues. CDR1 is DFQATT, CDR2 SNEGSKA, per germline (reference sequence). CDR3: CSGAPGRVAFF. The CDR3 nucleotides read TGCAGTGGAGCCCCAGGGCGCGTAGCTTTCTTT.

The chain joins TRBV12-1 to TRBJ1-4. TRBV12-1 is a pseudogene. The CDR3 covers 17 residues. The CDR3 nucleotides read TGTGCCAGCAGCTTTCGTAGGGAGAAGGCAACTAATGAAAAACTGTTTTTT. As protein: CASSFRREKATNEKLFF.

A note on this clone: This sample includes further DNA sequences coding for the same CDR3. This chain joins TRBV18 and TRBJ2-3; D may correspond to TRBD1 or TRBD2 (5 bases each). The CDR3 contains 13 residues. The germline V gene has CDR1 KGHSH and CDR2 LQKENI. Deletions cut 0 bases from V and 4 bases from J, with 5 bases between. This chain's CDR3 is CASSPPGADTQYF. DNA of the CDR3: TGTGCCAGCTCACCACCGGGGGCAGATACGCAGTATTTT.

The chain combines TRBV19 with TRBJ1-2; maybe TRBD1 (5 bases). V shed 6 bases and J shed 4 bases, with 9 bases lying between them. Germline values: CDR1 LNHDA, CDR2 SQIVND (reference sequence). The CDR3 runs to 12 residues. CDR3 region: CASRSGGYGYTF. The CDR3 region has the DNA TGTGCCAGTAGGTCCGGGGGCTATGGCTACACCTTC.

The J gene is TRBJ1-2, the V gene TRBV15; no reliable D call. The V end lost 0 bases, the J end lost 4 bases, and 15 bases lay between the germline ends. The CDR3 loop spans 16 amino acids. The V gene's germline CDR1 is LNHNV and CDR2 YYDKDF (reference sequence). The CDR3 DNA is TGTGCCACCAGCAGAGATCGGGGAGGTGGGCGCTATGGCTACACCTTC. Translated: CATSRDRGGGRYGYTF.

The V gene is TRBV6-2 or TRBV6-3, the J gene TRBJ1-2; 7 nucleotides agree with TRBD1. The V and J ends lost 5 bases and 4 bases, in that order; junction bases with no gene match: 10. Germline values: CDR1 MNHEY, CDR2 SVGEGT. This CDR3 is 15 amino acids long. CDR3 nucleotide sequence: TGTGCCAGCAGTCTAGGGGACAGCGGCATCTATGGCTACACCTTC. Translated, it gives CASSLGDSGIYGYTF.

The genes are TRBV28 and TRBJ2-7; 8 bases agree with TRBD1. The length of the CDR3 is 13 residues. V lost 7 bases and J lost 0; bases outside the gene matches: 2. CDR1 is MDHEN, CDR2 SYDVKM, per germline. CDR3 residues: CASIGQGSYEQYF. CDR3 coding DNA: TGTGCCAGCATCGGACAGGGCTCCTACGAGCAGTACTTC.

This clone was observed a single time. This chain uses TRBV12-3 or TRBV12-4 with TRBJ1-1, with D perhaps TRBD1 (6 bases). V lost 4 bases, J lost 6 bases, and 9 bases lay in between. The CDR3 contains 12 residues. CDR3 protein: CASSSGGSEAFF. The CDR3 region has the DNA TGTGCCAGCAGTTCGGGGGGCTCTGAAGCTTTCTTT.

The chain couples TRBV7-8 to TRBJ1-5; 9 positions agree with TRBD1. V lost 0 bases to trimming and J lost 1 base; unmatched junction nucleotides: 1. Germline-derived CDR1 and CDR2 are SGHVS and FQNEAQ. The CDR3 is 16 residues long. The CDR3 nucleotides read TGTGCCAGCAGCTTAGCGGGGACAGGGAGCAATCAGCCCCAGCATTTT. Protein product: CASSLAGTGSNQPQHF.

The V call is TRBV5-5, the J call TRBJ2-7; possible D gene TRBD1, 6 bases. The CDR3 has 14 amino acids. The germline V gene encodes CDR1 SGHKS and CDR2 YYEKEE (reference sequence). The V end was cut by 3 bases, the J end by 2 bases, with 12 bases between. CDR3 residues: CASSWRQVTYEQYF. DNA for the CDR3: TGTGCCAGCAGCTGGAGACAGGTCACCTACGAGCAGTACTTC.

The count of this clone is one. This rearrangement joins TRBV27 to TRBJ1-2; D is ambiguous. With 6 bases removed from V and 14 bases from J, the gap between germline ends came to 19 bases. From germline, CDR1 is MNHEY and CDR2 SMNVEV (reference sequence). The CDR3 spans 12 residues. The CDR3 protein is CASRGSTPNETF. In DNA form, the CDR3 reads TGTGCCAGCAGGGGGTCCACCCCTAATGAGACCTTC.

The chain is built from TRBV3-1 (or the pseudogene TRBV3-2) and TRBJ1-5; D unresolved. The ends were cut back, 0 bases at V and 6 bases at J, with 12 bases in the middle. Germline loops: CDR1 LGHDT, CDR2 YNNKEL (reference sequence). This CDR3 region has 15 residues. The CDR3 region has the DNA TGTGCCAGCAGCCAAGATCCGGCGTTAGGTCAGCCCCAGCATTTT. This translates into CASSQDPALGQPQHF.

The chain combines TRBV27 with TRBJ2-7, with 9 bases lining up with TRBD1. The germline V gene has CDR1 MNHEY and CDR2 SMNVEV (reference sequence). The CDR3 covers 14 residues. Germline trimming cut 6 bases from V and 2 bases from J; bases unmatched to any gene: 5. CDR3 nucleotides: TGTGCCAGCAGACCCAGACAGGGGGCCTACGAGCAGTACTTC. As protein: CASRPRQGAYEQYF.

This chain uses TRBV2 with TRBJ2-1, with 7 bases that match TRBD2. Germline trimming cut 5 bases from V and 4 bases from J; bases unmatched to any gene: 8. Per germline, CDR1 SNHLY and CDR2 FYNNEI. This CDR3 has 15 residues. The CDR3 spells CASSSSGSGYNEQFF. For the CDR3, the DNA is TGTGCCAGCAGTTCTAGCGGTTCGGGGTACAATGAGCAGTTCTTC.

V usage is TRBV5-1 and J usage is TRBJ1-5; 7 bases match TRBD1. Germline V gives CDR1 SGHRS, CDR2 YFSETQ. The CDR3 consists of 15 residues. V was pared by 3 bases and J by 4 bases, with 7 bases of the junction left unmatched. The CDR3 spells CASSWDGQVNQPQHF. The CDR3 DNA is TGCGCCAGCAGCTGGGATGGACAGGTAAATCAGCCCCAGCATTTT.

This clone was seen only a few times. The CDR3 loop reads CAWSVLAGVGHEQYF. CDR3 in DNA: TGTGCCTGGAGTGTACTGGCAGGGGTAGGACACGAGCAGTACTTC. This chain joins TRBV30 and TRBJ2-7; D perhaps matches TRBD1 (6 bases). The CDR3 runs 15 residues. Germline V CDR1 and CDR2: GTSNPN, SVGIG (reference sequence). V was shortened by 0 bases and J by 5 bases, with 17 bases between the two germline ends.